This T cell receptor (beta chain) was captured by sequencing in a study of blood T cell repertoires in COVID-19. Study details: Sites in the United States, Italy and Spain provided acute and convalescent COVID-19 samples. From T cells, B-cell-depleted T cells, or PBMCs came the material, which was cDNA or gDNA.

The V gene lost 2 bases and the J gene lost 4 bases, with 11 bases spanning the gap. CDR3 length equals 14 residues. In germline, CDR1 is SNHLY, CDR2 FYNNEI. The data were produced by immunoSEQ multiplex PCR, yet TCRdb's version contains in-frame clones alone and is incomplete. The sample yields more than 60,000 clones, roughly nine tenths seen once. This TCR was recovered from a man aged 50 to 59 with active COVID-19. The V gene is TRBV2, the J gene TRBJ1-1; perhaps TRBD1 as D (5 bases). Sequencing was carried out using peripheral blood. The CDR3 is CASSERPGGTEAFF. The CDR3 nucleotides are TGTGCCAGCAGTGAAAGGCCCGGGGGCACTGAAGCTTTCTTT. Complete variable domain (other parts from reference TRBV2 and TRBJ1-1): EPEVTQTPSHQVTQMGQEVILRCVPISNHLYFYWYRQILGQKVEFLVSFYNNEISEKSEIFDDQFSVERPDGSNFTLKIRSTKLEDSAMYFCASSERPGGTEAFFGQGTRLTVV.